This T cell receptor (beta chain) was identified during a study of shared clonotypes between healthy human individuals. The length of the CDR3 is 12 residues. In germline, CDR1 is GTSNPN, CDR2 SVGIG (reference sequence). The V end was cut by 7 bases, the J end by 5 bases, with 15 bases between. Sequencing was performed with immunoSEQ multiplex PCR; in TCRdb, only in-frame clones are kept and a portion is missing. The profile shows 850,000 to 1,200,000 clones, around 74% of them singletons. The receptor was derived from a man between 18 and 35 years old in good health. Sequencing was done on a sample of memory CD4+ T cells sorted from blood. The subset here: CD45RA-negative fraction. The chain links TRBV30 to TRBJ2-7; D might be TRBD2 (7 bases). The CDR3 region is CASGEGRNEQYF. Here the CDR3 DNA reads TGTGCCTCAGGGGAGGGCCGGAACGAGCAGTACTTC.